This T cell receptor (beta chain) was recorded in a study of T cells in Graves' hyperthyroidism and ophthalmopathy (dated by TCRdb to between 2018 and 2021). Notes on the research overall: Peripheral blood samples were taken at initial diagnosis, before any treatment was given. A discovery cohort of roughly 96 patients, about 40 with Graves' ophthalmopathy and fewer than 65 with stable Graves' hyperthyroidism, was used to find distinguishing TCR V-J signatures. Prospective prediction of ophthalmopathy was tested in an independent validation cohort consisting of roughly 19 hyperthyroidism patients and 15 or so patients who later progressed to ophthalmopathy. For training and testing, the approximately 97 patients in the discovery cohort were randomly divided in a 7:3 ratio. The study also compared thyroid tissue and blood T-cell repertoires from more than 5 Graves' hyperthyroidism patients. Once sampling was done, hyperthyroidism patients were given methimazole at a starting dose of 30 mg daily, whereas ophthalmopathy patients were given high-dose intravenous methylprednisolone. TCR Vbeta CDR3 sequencing of 130 to 150 peripheral blood samples (43 ophthalmopathy, roughly 72 hyperthyroidism and about 17 progressor patients) is reported in the paper. The investigation overall reported the following: No statistical method was used to fix the sample size in advance, and group allocation was not hidden from the investigators. In validation, the model predicted progression to ophthalmopathy with approximately 71% sensitivity and less than 80% specificity, a median of about six months before onset. Most expanded thyroid clonotypes (frequency above 0.001) were also found in blood, which suggests that blood repertoires may mirror thyroid immune responses. In cross-validation, a model built on a 13 V-J signature told ophthalmopathy apart from stable hyperthyroidism with 87.88% sensitivity and 81% to 82% specificity, and in testing the same model reached 80%/75%.

From cysteine to phenylalanine, the CDR3 is 15 amino acids long. Only the CDR3 part of the read is kept: 45 bases, read in frame from the first base. The germline V and J ends show losses of 3 bases and 9 bases respectively, and no gene match explains 13 bases of the junction. Of note for this clonotype: It has no known antigen specificity. No much larger clone is present one base from it, and per-base qualities are unavailable.

TCR beta CDR3 regions were amplified from RNA transcripts. The TCR CDR3 was subjected to a first round of RT-PCR using the HTBI primer set and the Qiagen OneStep RT-PCR kit. The libraries were constructed in a second round of multiplex PCR and then size-selected and purified. The libraries were sequenced on an Illumina HiSeq2000 using paired-end 100 bp reads. Turning to the authors' computational methods: SOAPnuke was used to process the raw data, throwing out any read that contained adapters or uncalled bases, had a mean Phred below 15, or lacked an exact constant-primer or identifier match. COPE v1.2.5 was used to merge high-quality paired reads, and clonotypes were defined as unique nucleotide sequences. Clonotypes were aligned to IMGT TRBV, TRBD and TRBJ reference segments using MiTCR v1.1. Analysis was restricted to V-J combinations with a frequency above 0.0001, which covered 99.2% of repertoires. The TCS score was defined as F50 (clonal expansion) divided by E x V (chaos), with BLOSUM62-based TCRdist calculated between CDR3 peptides within each V-J. Welch's t-statistics and random forest reduced 514 V-J features to 13, which were used in a naive Bayes classifier (R e1071). Thyroid-blood repertoire similarity was quantified with the Morisita-Horn index. The raw public data were reprocessed by TCRdb itself: fastp quality trimming at Q25, MiXCR clonotype calling, in-frame beta chains only. Merged by CDR3 protein, the rows form single entries marked with the most common genes and DNA. The V and J calls were not made by the authors but by TCRdb's processing. Counted in this sample were hundreds of thousands of distinct CDR3 sequences; roughly 32% of them appeared once. Of the sample, around 31% falls within the top ten clones.

Stable Graves' hyperthyroidism was defined as no progression to ophthalmopathy during 18 months of follow-up. Hyperthyroidism patients were newly diagnosed, with disease duration under 2 months, and aged 18 to 65 years. Patients with uncontrolled infections, other autoimmune diseases, pregnancy or lactation were excluded. Diagnoses were established on the basis of clinical symptoms, serum thyroxine and TRAb, thyroid ultrasound, and orbital computed tomography. PBMCs were separated from 10 ml of fresh peripheral blood using Ficoll-Paque density gradient centrifugation. Total RNA was extracted using Trizol reagent, and RNA quality was assessed on an Agilent 2100 Bioanalyzer.

Here the chain combines TRBV12-3 or TRBV12-4 and TRBJ2-5; TRBD2 fits 7 bases in the junction. This receptor was taken from a woman in her thirties or forties with Graves' hyperthyroidism. Sequenced: blood. DNA sequence: TGTGCCAGCAGTTTTGCTTCCCCTAGCCGGGGGGCCCAGTACTTC. Its protein product is CASSFASPSRGAQYF.